These 21 T cell receptor beta chains originate from one sample sequenced in a study of blood T cell repertoires in COVID-19. Sequencing was performed with immunoSEQ multiplex PCR; in TCRdb, only in-frame clones are kept and a portion is missing. The sample shows some 410,000 clones, approximately 88% of them seen only once. Sample: PBMCs or T cells enriched from blood (not recorded which). The source is a woman in her twenties or thirties with acute COVID-19.

The V call is TRBV2, the J call TRBJ2-4; D is uncertain. Per the germline V gene, CDR1 is SNHLY and CDR2 is FYNNEI. Trimming shortened V by 4 bases and J by 8 bases, and 12 bases separated the two germline ends. The CDR3 runs to 13 residues. The CDR3 spells CASSVARSDIQYF. The CDR3, as DNA: TGTGCCAGCAGTGTTGCCAGATCTGACATTCAGTACTTC.

The genes are TRBV24-1 and TRBJ2-2, with 7 bases fitting TRBD1. The J segment lost 1 base and the V segment lost 4 bases, leaving 8 bases of the junction unmatched. The CDR3 is 17 residues long. From germline, CDR1 is KGHDR and CDR2 SFDVKD. The CDR3 sequence is CATSDPTGEKNTGELFF. The CDR3 bases are TGTGCCACCAGTGACCCAACAGGGGAGAAGAACACCGGGGAGCTGTTTTTT.

The rearrangement links TRBV15 to TRBJ1-2; D is unclear. The CDR3 consists of 16 residues. V dropped 0 bases and J dropped 1 base, with 12 bases sitting between them. From germline, CDR1 is LNHNV and CDR2 YYDKDF (reference sequence). CDR3 DNA: TGTGCCACCAGCAGAGAGGCGGGCAAGATTAACTATGGCTACACCTTC. This codes for CATSREAGKINYGYTF.

The genes are TRBV10-1 and TRBJ1-3, with D unclear. Germline V gene data show CDR1 as WNHNN and CDR2 as SYGVQD (reference sequence). Deletions cut 7 bases from V and 0 bases from J, with 13 bases between. CDR3 length equals 15 residues. CDR3 in DNA: TGCGCCAGCATAGCGGGCCAACGCTCTGGAAACACCATATATTTT. Its protein product is CASIAGQRSGNTIYF.

This clone has more than one count but fewer than ten. V and J are TRBV3-1 (or the pseudogene TRBV3-2) and TRBJ1-3; TRBD1 matches 8 bases. Losses at the gene ends were 4 bases for V and 7 bases for J; bases not matched to a gene: 3. The CDR3 sequence is 13 residues long. Germline CDR1 reads LGHDT; CDR2 reads YNNKEL (reference sequence). CDR3 coding DNA: TGTGCCAGCAGCCCGGGACAGGCTAACACCATATATTTT. This gives the protein CASSPGQANTIYF.

Here the CDR3 DNA reads TGCGCCAGCAGCTTGGAGGAGGGCCTTCTGGGGGTGCAGACCCAGTACTTC. It encodes CASSLEEGLLGVQTQYF. The chain is built from TRBV5-1 and TRBJ2-5, with D possibly being TRBD2 (6 bases). This CDR3 has 17 residues. CDR1 is SGHRS and CDR2 is YFSETQ in the germline V gene. Trimming cost V 0 bases and J 6 bases, with 21 bases left between them.

The chain couples TRBV24-1 to TRBJ2-5, with a weak D call TRBD1 (5 bases). The germline gives CDR1 KGHDR, CDR2 SFDVKD. V was clipped by 0 bases and J by 5 bases, with 12 bases between them. This CDR3 is 15 amino acids long. The CDR3 loop reads CATSDLSRAGETQYF. The DNA of the CDR3 is TGTGCCACCAGTGATTTGAGCAGGGCAGGGGAGACCCAGTACTTC.

CDR3 sequence reads: CSVEVLRQLQFF. The CDR3 region has the DNA TGCAGCGTTGAAGTGTTGAGACAGCTGCAGTTCTTC. The gene calls are TRBV29-1 and TRBJ2-1, with D tentatively TRBD1 (5 bases). CDR3 length: 12 amino acids. V was shortened by 1 base and J by 12 bases, with 13 bases between the two germline ends. In germline, CDR1 is SQVTM, CDR2 ANQGSEA.

The gene calls are TRBV5-1 and TRBJ1-1; D may be TRBD1 (6 bases). V dropped 4 bases and J dropped 2 bases, with 12 bases sitting between them. This CDR3 is built from 14 residues. Per germline, CDR1 SGHRS and CDR2 YFSETQ. The CDR3 reads CASSPSQGNTEAFF. In DNA form, the CDR3 reads TGCGCCAGCAGCCCGTCACAGGGAAACACTGAAGCTTTCTTT.

V gene TRBV18 combines with J gene TRBJ2-2; no clear D. Germline V gives CDR1 KGHSH, CDR2 LQKENI. The CDR3 spans 15 residues. Trimming left V 3 bases short and J 0 bases short, with 8 bases between. The CDR3 DNA reads TGTGCCAGCTCACCGGGCACCGCGAACACCGGGGAGCTGTTTTTT. The encoded protein is CASSPGTANTGELFF.

The chain uses TRBV5-8 and TRBJ2-7; TRBD1 agrees at 11 bases. The CDR3 runs to 15 residues. V shed 3 bases and J 0 bases; nucleotides not matched to a gene: 2. CDR1 is SGHTS and CDR2 is YDEGEE in the germline V gene. CDR3: CASSWGQGGSYEQYF. The CDR3 nucleotides read TGTGCCAGCAGCTGGGGACAGGGGGGCTCCTACGAGCAGTACTTC.

J is TRBJ1-1 and V is TRBV18, with D perhaps TRBD1 (5 bases). The germline gives CDR1 KGHSH, CDR2 LQKENI. V was cut by 3 bases and J by 1 base, with 9 bases left in between. The CDR3 has 14 residues. CDR3 DNA: TGTGCCAGCTCACCGGGGGGAGGGAACACTGAAGCTTTCTTT. Amino acid sequence: CASSPGGGNTEAFF. Based on the CDR3 plus reference TRBV18 and TRBJ1-1, the full variable domain is NAGVMQNPRHLVRRRGQEARLRCSPMKGHSHVYWYRQLPEEGLKFMVYLQKENIIDESGMPKERFSAEFPKEGPSILRIQQVVRGDSAAYFCASSPGGGNTEAFFGQGTRLTVV.

The gene calls are TRBV7-3 and TRBJ1-6, with D hard to call. V dropped 1 base and J dropped 8 bases, with 12 bases sitting between them. The V gene's germline CDR1 is SGHTA and CDR2 FQGTGA. CDR3 length equals 15 residues. The DNA of the CDR3 is TGTGCCAGCAGCTTAATCGCGGCTTTGGATTCACCCCTCCACTTT. Residues: CASSLIAALDSPLHF.

The chain combines TRBV5-1 with TRBJ1-2; 8 positions agree with TRBD1. This CDR3 is 13 amino acids long. After removal of 5 bases from V and 8 bases from J, the junction contained 8 bases not matched to a gene. Germline V CDR1 and CDR2: SGHRS, YFSETQ. CDR3: CASSRGTGEGYTF. CDR3 nucleotide sequence: TGCGCCAGCAGTCGAGGGACAGGAGAAGGCTACACCTTC.

The chain recombines TRBV4-1 with TRBJ2-1; 14 positions match TRBD2. Losses at the gene ends were 1 base for V and 8 bases for J; bases not matched to a gene: 7. This CDR3 comprises 17 residues. Germline CDR1 MGHRA, CDR2 YSYEKL. The CDR3 region has the DNA TGCGCCAGCAGCCAAGCAAGACTAGCGGGGGGGCCCGATGAGCAGTTCTTC. Translation gives CASSQARLAGGPDEQFF.

As DNA, the CDR3 is TGTGCCAGCAGTGAAGGGGCTGCCGCAAGCTACGAGCAGTACTTC. Its translation is CASSEGAAASYEQYF. The J gene is TRBJ2-7, the V gene TRBV6-1, with D uncertain. Germline assignment: CDR1 MNHNS and CDR2 SASEGT. This CDR3 spans 15 amino acids. V lost 1 base and J lost 3, with 13 bases in between.

The chain links TRBV27 to TRBJ1-5; 7 bases agree with TRBD1. Germline V gene data show CDR1 as MNHEY and CDR2 as SMNVEV (reference sequence). The CDR3 runs to 16 residues. The junction had 9 bases not matched to a gene; V was cut back by 6 bases and J by 1 base. The CDR3: CASSPRQTGSNQPQHF. The CDR3 bases are TGTGCCAGCAGCCCCCGACAGACAGGGAGCAATCAGCCCCAGCATTTT.

The gene calls are TRBV6-2 or TRBV6-3 and TRBJ2-3; 7 bases align to TRBD1. The germline V gene has CDR1 MNHEY and CDR2 SVGEGT. This CDR3 contains 17 residues. Losses at the gene ends were 5 bases for V and 0 bases for J; bases not matched to a gene: 11. As DNA, the CDR3 is TGTGCCAGCAGTCTTACTAAAACGACAGGGAGCACAGATACGCAGTATTTT. Translation: CASSLTKTTGSTDTQYF.

CDR3 in amino acids: CASSLSGPQTTQHF. CDR3 nucleotide sequence: TGTGCCAGCAGTCTAAGCGGACCCCAGACGACCCAGCATTTT. V and J are TRBV27 and TRBJ1-5; the D is unclear. Germline CDR1 and CDR2: MNHEY and SMNVEV (reference sequence). The CDR3 length is 14 residues. V was shortened by 5 bases and J by 11 bases, with 19 bases between the two germline ends.

This clone was observed a few times. The chain combines TRBV5-8 with TRBJ1-2; TRBD1 might be the D (6 bases). The germline V gene encodes CDR1 SGHTS and CDR2 YDEGEE. The germline V and J ends were trimmed by 2 bases and 5 bases, with 19 bases remaining between them. The CDR3 has 16 residues. The CDR3 DNA sequence: TGTGCCAGCAGCTTCACAGGGCCGAGGGGTAGTTATGGCTACACCTTC. It encodes CASSFTGPRGSYGYTF.

This clone was counted between two and nine times. The chain employs TRBV9 and TRBJ1-2; D might be TRBD1 (6 bases). The CDR3 length is 15 residues. The germline V gene encodes CDR1 SGDLS and CDR2 YYNGEE. Trimming cost V 0 bases and J 1 base, with 10 bases left between them. The DNA of the CDR3 is TGTGCCAGCAGCGTAGGACAGGCTCTTAACTATGGCTACACCTTC. This codes for CASSVGQALNYGYTF.